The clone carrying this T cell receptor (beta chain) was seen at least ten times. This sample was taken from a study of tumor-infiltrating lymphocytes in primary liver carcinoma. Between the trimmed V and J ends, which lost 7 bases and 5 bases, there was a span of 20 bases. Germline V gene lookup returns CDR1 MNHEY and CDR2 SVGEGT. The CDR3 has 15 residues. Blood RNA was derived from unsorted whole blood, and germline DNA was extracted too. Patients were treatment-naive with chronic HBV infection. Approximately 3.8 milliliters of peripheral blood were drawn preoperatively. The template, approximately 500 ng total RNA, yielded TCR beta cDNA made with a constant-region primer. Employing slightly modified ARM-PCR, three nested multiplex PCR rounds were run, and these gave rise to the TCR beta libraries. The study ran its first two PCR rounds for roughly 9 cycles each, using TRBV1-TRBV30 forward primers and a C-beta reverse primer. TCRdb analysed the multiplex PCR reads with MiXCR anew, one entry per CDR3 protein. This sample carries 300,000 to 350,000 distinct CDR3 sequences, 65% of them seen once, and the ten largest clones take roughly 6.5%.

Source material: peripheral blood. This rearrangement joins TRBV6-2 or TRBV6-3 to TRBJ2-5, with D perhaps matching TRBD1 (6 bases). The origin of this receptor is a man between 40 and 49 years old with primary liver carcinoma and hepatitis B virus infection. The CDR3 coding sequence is TGTGCCAGCACCCGAATCGTCAGGGGTGAGGAGACCCAGTACTTC. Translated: CASTRIVRGEETQYF.